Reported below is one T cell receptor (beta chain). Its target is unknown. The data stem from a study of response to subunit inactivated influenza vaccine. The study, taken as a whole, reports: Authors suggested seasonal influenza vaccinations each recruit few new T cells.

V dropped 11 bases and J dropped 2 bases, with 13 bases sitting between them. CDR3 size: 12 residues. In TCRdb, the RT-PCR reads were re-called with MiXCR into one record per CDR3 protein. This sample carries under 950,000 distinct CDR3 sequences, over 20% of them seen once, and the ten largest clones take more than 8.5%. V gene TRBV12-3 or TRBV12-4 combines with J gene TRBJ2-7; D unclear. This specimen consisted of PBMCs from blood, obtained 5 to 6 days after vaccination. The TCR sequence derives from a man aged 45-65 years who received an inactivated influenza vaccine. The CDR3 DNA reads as TGTGCCTGTGGAGTAGGTCCCTACGAGCAGTACTTC. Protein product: CACGVGPYEQYF.